Detailed here is one T cell receptor (beta chain). What it binds is unknown. CDR1 MNHEY and CDR2 SVGEGT come from the germline V gene. This CDR3 is built from 11 residues. Trimming left V 0 bases short and J 6 bases short, with 3 bases between. Carrying unique molecular identifiers, the cDNA also gained a universal primer site through template switching. TCRdb ran MiXCR on the 5' RACE reads and lists one entry per CDR3 protein. The sample has roughly 570,000 distinct CDR3 sequences, around a tenth seen once. The source of the sample is a study of identical twins. Study findings and constraints: Weaker excess twin sharing was seen among beta out-of-frame sequences.

This sample was also put to use in a study of yellow fever vaccine responses in identical twins.

The chain joins TRBV6-2 or TRBV6-3 to TRBJ2-7, with D unresolved. The sequenced material came from PBMCs. The source is a woman aged 18-29 years in good health. DNA of the CDR3: TGTGCCAGCAGTTACTCCCGCGAGCAGTACTTC. Its protein is CASSYSREQYF.